This entry features one T cell receptor (beta chain) sequence. In this sample, this clonotype turned up once. Its binding antigen is unknown. A much bigger clone sits one base away, suggesting this may be a read error. It is likely a read error, because the conserved phenylalanine at the end of the CDR3 is missing. The sample is drawn from a study of T-cell reconstitution after alpha-beta-depleted transplantation in children (dated by TCRdb to 2016 to 2018). General notes on the study: Using TCR repertoire profiling, the study quantitatively followed how T-cell immune reconstitution unfolded in children after TCRalphabeta/CD19-depleted allogeneic hematopoietic cell transplantation.

The length of the CDR3 is 11 amino acids, counting both ends. This entry keeps only the CDR3 DNA: 33 bases, framed from base 1. Deletion took 3 bases off V and 8 bases off J, with a span of 6 bases between the germline ends. For CDR1 and CDR2, the germline V gene lists SGHRS and YFSETQ. Libraries were built with PCR. Sequenced on an Illumina HiSeq 2500. Molecular barcoding was employed in the preparation of TCR libraries, with unique molecular identifiers being used to normalize TCRbeta repertoire quantification. TCRdb handled the public reads itself, with Q25 trimming in fastp and clone calling in MiXCR, and kept productive beta chains. Records with the same CDR3 protein are collapsed into one entry carrying the most frequent genes and DNA. For this sample the table gives hundreds of thousands of distinct CDR3 sequences, of which approximately 16% were detected only once. The biggest ten clones account for approximately 1.1% of the sample.

Here the sequenced sample was PBMCs from the stem cell graft donor, taken from the stem cell graft. This receptor was obtained from a human donor who donated a stem cell graft to a child with acute myeloid leukemia. Rearrangement joined TRBV5-1 to TRBJ2-1, with the D gene too uncertain to name. The nucleotides are TGCGCCAGCAGCTATGGATATGAGCAGTTCTCC. Its translation is CASSYGYEQFS.